This T cell receptor beta chain was recorded in a study of blood T cell repertoires in COVID-19. Study as a whole: Samples came from the United States, Italy and Spain, spanning acute and convalescent COVID-19. PBMCs, B-cell-depleted T cells, or T cells provided the cDNA or gDNA that made up the material.

Per the original methods: Scientists estimated how many nucleated cells there were by amplifying reference gene primers. This table comes from immunoSEQ multiplex PCR, and its TCRdb copy is limited to in-frame clones, with some not included. V and J calls and clone size are given by that table; D and trimming were obtained from the DNA. The table shows roughly 170,000 clones, with approximately 74% occurring only once. This CDR3 contains 15 residues. In germline, CDR1 is SGHRS, CDR2 YFSETQ. Trimming pared 3 bases from V and 7 bases from J, leaving 19 bases between. The TCR comes from a woman over 75 with acute or convalescent COVID-19. Sequenced material: peripheral blood. The V call is TRBV5-1, the J call TRBJ1-2; D is possibly TRBD1 (5 bases). CDR3 protein: CASSSDSAEGAGYTF. In DNA, the CDR3 is TGCGCCAGCAGCTCTGACAGCGCGGAAGGGGCTGGCTACACCTTC.